Given below is one TCR beta chain in context. The antigen is undetermined. These data belong to a study of long-term antiretroviral therapy in people with HIV. The study, taken as a whole, reports: Among HIV repertoires, CDR3 length ranges were narrower than those of controls. Blood in the study was drawn between the mid-2000s and the late 2010s, possibly under older ART regimens, which may be less effective than current ones.

CDR1 is MNHGY, CDR2 SVAAGI, per germline. The CDR3 consists of 9 residues. Trimming took off 11 bases at V and 2 bases at J, with 2 bases between the two ends. Run at survey level, the immunoSEQ assay was version v3.0. A target of roughly 40,000-55,000 T-cell genomes per sample was set for sequencing. Here immunoSEQ multiplex PCR was the method, and the copy in TCRdb shows in-frame clones only, minus some. The profile shows roughly 16,000 clones, less than 95% of them singletons. The sequences come from unsorted PBMCs, collected 6 to 6.5 years after starting antiretroviral therapy. The receptor was derived from a woman in her 50s with HIV. The chain links TRBV6-9 to TRBJ2-3; D is unclear. The CDR3 DNA reads TGTGCCTCCACAGATACGCAGTATTTT. Translated, it gives CASTDTQYF.